These T cell receptor beta chains were read from a single sample in a study of molecular identifiers for immune sequencing clone quantification. TCRdb used MiXCR to reprocess the PCR reads, holding one entry per CDR3 protein. The repertoire has about 640,000 distinct CDR3 sequences, just under 20% of them found once; the top ten carry approximately 0.9%. The sample taken for sequencing was naive CD8+ T cells from blood, with Jurkat cell RNA spiked in. Receptors were obtained from a human donor in good health. Some libraries in this study had Jurkat cell RNA spiked in. The CDR3 runs from the conserved cysteine through the conserved F or W. D genes are given only for firm matches. Only some rows state a clone size, as once, few, many or a class for expanded clones.

TRBJ2-7 . many TRBV12-3/TRBV12-4 TGTGCCAGCAGTAAGTCAACCTCCTACGAGCAGTACTTC CASSKSTSYEQYF
TRBJ2-1 . few TRBV2 TGTGCCAGCAGACGGGACTCCAGCTCCTACAATGAGCAGTTCTTC CASRRDSSSYNEQFF
TRBJ1-5 . few TRBV19 TGTGCCAGTAGTATCTATCCGGCTAGCAATCAGCCCCAGCATTTT CASSIYPASNQPQHF
TRBJ2-5 TRBD1 many TRBV20-1 TGCAGTGCTATCGGGACAGGGGTGGCAGACGGAGAGACCCAGTACTTC CSAIGTGVADGETQYF
TRBJ2-5 . many TRBV4-1 TGCGCCAGCAGCCAAGATGCGCTAGGGGAGACCCAGTACTTC CASSQDALGETQYF
TRBJ2-5 TRBD1 . TRBV7-9 TGTGTCAGCAGCACCCAGGGGGCGCGCCGGGTAGCGCCTTTGGAGACCCAGTACTTC CVSSTQGARRVAPLETQYF
TRBJ2-7 TRBD1 many TRBV4-1 TGCGCCAGCAGCCTTGGGACAGCCCACGAGCAGTACTTC CASSLGTAHEQYF
TRBJ2-7 TRBD2 . TRBV7-9 TGTGCCAGCAGCTCGGGTTCGACTAGCGGGGTCCTCTCCTACGAGCAGTACTTC CASSSGSTSGVLSYEQYF
TRBJ1-4 . many TRBV9 TGTGCCAGCAGCGTAGTGGGCACCTCTAATGAAAAACTGTTTTTT CASSVVGTSNEKLFF
TRBJ1-2 TRBD1 . TRBV12-5 TGTGCTAGTCAAAAAGTTGGACAGGGGGCGAAAGGCTACACCTTC CASQKVGQGAKGYTF
TRBJ2-7 TRBD2 . TRBV2 TGTGCCAGCAGTGAATGGAGCGGGAGCTCCTACGAGCAGTACTTC CASSEWSGSSYEQYF
TRBJ2-5 . . TRBV5-6 TGTGCCAGCGGTAGGGTTGTGGATCCGGAGACCCAGTACTTC CASGRVVDPETQYF
TRBJ1-2 . many TRBV5-1 TGCGCCAGCAGCTTGGAAGCGGCACTCTATGGCTACACCTTC CASSLEAALYGYTF
TRBJ1-1 TRBD1 many TRBV10-3 TGTGCCATCAGTGAGACGACAGGGAAAACTGAAGCTTTCTTT CAISETTGKTEAFF
TRBJ2-7 . many TRBV14 TGTGCCAGCAGCCAAGATGGCGCGACCTACGAGCAGTACTTC CASSQDGATYEQYF
TRBJ2-7 TRBD2 many TRBV12-3/TRBV12-4 TGTGCCAGCAGCAGTAGCGGGAGTTCCTACGAGCAGTACTTC CASSSSGSSYEQYF
TRBJ2-1 TRBD1 . TRBV19 TGTGCCAGTAGTGCTGGGACAGCCTACAATGAGCAGTTCTTC CASSAGTAYNEQFF
TRBJ1-5 TRBD1 many TRBV20-1 TGCAGTGCTCGAACCACAGGGACAGGACAGCCCCAGCATTTT CSARTTGTGQPQHF
TRBJ2-7 . few TRBV30 TGTGCCTGGAGTGTAGTCTCCTACGAGCAGTACTTC CAWSVVSYEQYF
TRBJ2-5 TRBD2 many TRBV4-3 TGCGCCAGCAGCCAAGATCCAGCGGGGAGCCAAGAGACCCAGTACTTC CASSQDPAGSQETQYF
TRBJ1-2 . many TRBV2 TGTGCCAGCAGTGGGGTTACAGGGAGTTATGGCTACACCTTC CASSGVTGSYGYTF
TRBJ2-3 TRBD1 many TRBV20-1 TGCAGTGCTAGAGATGTGGGACAGGGAGGAGATACGCAGTATTTT CSARDVGQGGDTQYF
TRBJ2-1 TRBD2 few TRBV7-9 TGTGCCAGCAGCCCGTCGCTAGCGGGAGGCCCCTCCTACAATGAGCAGTTCTTC CASSPSLAGGPSYNEQFF
TRBJ2-5 TRBD2 many TRBV7-9 TGTGCCAGCAGCCCGAGACTAGCGGGGGGTATTCAAGAGACCCAGTACTTC CASSPRLAGGIQETQYF
TRBJ2-7 . many TRBV5-1 TGCGCCAGCAGCCACGGGCTAGACTCCTACGAGCAGTACTTC CASSHGLDSYEQYF
TRBJ1-5 . many TRBV6-1 TGTGCCAGCAGTGAATCTTCTAGAAACCAGGTTCTGAATCAGCCCCAGCATTTT CASSESSRNQVLNQPQHF
TRBJ1-5 . many TRBV7-2 TGTGCCAGCAGCTTAGAGGGGGTTGGGAATCAGCCCCAGCATTTT CASSLEGVGNQPQHF
TRBJ2-2 . few TRBV20-1 TGCAGTGCTAGAGATCGCTGGCGGGAGAACACCGGGGAGCTGTTTTTT CSARDRWRENTGELFF
TRBJ2-5 . . TRBV18 TGTGCCAGCTCACCCCTCATATCCCCTAGGTCCGGGAGGACCCAGTACTTC CASSPLISPRSGRTQYF
TRBJ1-3 . many TRBV30 TGTGCCTGGGGGACGGCCTCTGGAAACACCATATATTTT CAWGTASGNTIYF
TRBJ1-6 . many TRBV4-3 TGCGCCAGCAGCCAAGTCGGACAGAGCAATTCACCCCTCCACTTT CASSQVGQSNSPLHF
TRBJ1-1 . many TRBV9 TGTGCCAGCAGCGAGGTGGGGGTGAACACTGAAGCTTTCTTT CASSEVGVNTEAFF
TRBJ1-1 . many TRBV10-2 TGCGCCAGCAGTGAGTTGTTGGGCTTGAACACTGAAGCTTTCTTT CASSELLGLNTEAFF